This T cell receptor (beta chain) was sequenced for a study of OX40 agonist ivuxolimab in advanced cancers. Study findings and constraints: Individuals who were partial responders at 0.1-3.0 mg/kg had clonal expansion that ranked among the lowest.

As concerns this clone: Its target is not known.

Produced via immunoSEQ multiplex PCR; TCRdb's table is partial and in-frame only. Here the sample spans about 68,000 clones, about nine tenths being singletons. The CDR3 is 13 residues long. Germline V lookup: CDR1 MDHEN, CDR2 SYDVKM. Trimming removed 4 bases from V and 2 bases from J, with 9 bases in between. This sample comprised CD4+ or CD8+ T cells sorted from blood, obtained in a trial of the OX40 agonist ivuxolimab. The gene calls are TRBV28 and TRBJ2-7, with a tentative D call TRBD1 (6 bases). This receptor was taken from an adult with an advanced solid tumor such as melanoma, head and neck, liver or kidney cancer. The CDR3 DNA sequence: TGTGCCAGCAGTTACCGGGACACCTACGAGCAGTACTTC. As protein: CASSYRDTYEQYF.